Sequencing of this T cell receptor (beta chain) was carried out in a study of shared clonotypes between healthy human individuals. Assay execution took place at the deep level. Sorted-subset replicate PCR reactions contained approximately 190 ng DNA, corresponding to tens of thousands of T cell genomes. Assay: immunoSEQ multiplex PCR; the TCRdb copy retains only in-frame clones and omits some. The profile shows some 1,900,000 clones, approximately 95% of them singletons. Naive CD8 cells, CD45RO-negative and positively selected for CCR7, excluded terminally differentiated effector memory CD45RA+ cells. V shed 0 bases, J shed 4 bases, and the junction held 1 base outside the gene matches. Germline V CDR1 and CDR2: SGHRS, YFSETQ. The CDR3 spans 14 residues.

This TCR derives from a man between 18 and 29 years old in good health. Sequenced material: naive CD8+ T cells sorted from blood. V and J are TRBV5-1 and TRBJ1-1; 9 bases fit TRBD1. CDR3 bases: TGCGCCAGCAGCTTGGGGACAGGGGTCACTGAAGCTTTCTTT. This codes for CASSLGTGVTEAFF.